One and the same sample provided the 26 T cell receptor beta chains below, sequenced in a study of T cells in Graves' hyperthyroidism and ophthalmopathy. Regions amplified from RNA transcripts were the TCR beta CDR3 regions. The study used the HTBI primer set for a first-round RT-PCR of the TCR CDR3. TCRdb independently ran MiXCR on the multiplex PCR reads; one entry per CDR3 protein. The table includes approximately 490,000 distinct CDR3 sequences, about 20% detected once. The specimen was blood. These receptors were collected from a woman in her 70s with Graves' ophthalmopathy.

This clonotype has ten or more counts. The V and J genes are TRBV28 and TRBJ2-1; TRBD2 might be the D (6 bases). The CDR3 loop spans 14 amino acids. V lost 6 bases and J lost 7, with 16 bases in between. CDR1 and CDR2 (germline): MDHEN, SYDVKM. CDR3 coding DNA: TGTGCCAGCAGGGGTAGCGGAAGGCCGAATGAGCAGTTCTTC. As protein: CASRGSGRPNEQFF.

This clonotype showed up just a few times. The chain has TRBV6-2 or TRBV6-3 and TRBJ2-7; D gene uncertain. In germline, CDR1 is MNHEY, CDR2 SVGEGT. Trimming took off 2 bases at V and 4 bases at J, with 21 bases between the two ends. This CDR3 spans 17 amino acids. This CDR3 reads CASSYPSFRAPAYEQYF. The DNA for the CDR3 is TGTGCCAGCAGTTACCCGAGCTTCCGGGCCCCTGCGTACGAGCAGTACTTC.

The rearrangement links TRBV12-3 or TRBV12-4 to TRBJ2-7, with D possibly being TRBD2 (6 bases). The V and J ends lost 6 bases and 6 bases respectively, with 21 bases between them. This CDR3 is built from 15 residues. As DNA, the CDR3 is TGTGCCAGCAGGGTTTGGCGGGACCAGAACAGCGAGCAGTACTTC. It specifies CASRVWRDQNSEQYF.

The rearrangement joins TRBV27 to TRBJ2-3; 12 bases are shared with TRBD2. This CDR3 is 22 amino acids long. V gave up 6 bases and J gave up 0 bases; unmatched junction bases: 22. The germline gives CDR1 MNHEY, CDR2 SMNVEV (reference sequence). The CDR3 spells CASSPPGTERLAGVGSTDTQYF. The CDR3 nucleotides are TGTGCCAGCAGCCCACCCGGGACGGAGAGACTAGCGGGAGTAGGAAGCACAGATACGCAGTATTTT.

This clonotype was found a few times. This sequence joins TRBV20-1 and TRBJ1-5; a weak D match, TRBD1 (5 bases). Germline CDR1 is DFQATT and CDR2 is SNEGSKA (reference sequence). The CDR3 is 12 amino acids. The germline V and J ends were trimmed by 3 bases and 9 bases, with 12 bases remaining between them. The DNA for the CDR3 is TGCAGTGCTAGTACGGCAAGGGGGCCCCAGCATTTT. This translates into CSASTARGPQHF.

This clonotype has more than one count but fewer than ten. V and J are TRBV7-8 and TRBJ2-7, with D tentatively TRBD2 (5 bases). CDR3 length: 14 amino acids. Deletions cut 3 bases from V and 3 bases from J, with 12 bases between. CDR1 is SGHVS, CDR2 FQNEAQ, per germline. The CDR3 here is CASSFGVDSYEQYF. DNA of the CDR3: TGTGCCAGCAGCTTCGGGGTCGATAGCTACGAGCAGTACTTC.

The chain has TRBV14 and TRBJ2-1; TRBD2 matches 12 bases. CDR1 is SGHDN and CDR2 is FVKESK in the germline V gene. The CDR3 consists of 18 residues. The junction had 8 bases not matched to a gene; V was cut back by 3 bases and J by 2 bases. The CDR3 loop reads CASSQTTLAGGAYNEQFF. CDR3 sequence (DNA): TGTGCCAGCAGCCAGACGACTCTAGCGGGAGGGGCCTACAATGAGCAGTTCTTC.

Many counts were recorded for this clonotype. The gene calls are TRBV12-3 or TRBV12-4 and TRBJ2-7; 14 nucleotides agree with TRBD2. The CDR3 consists of 17 residues. Unmatched junction bases numbered 2, after V lost 0 bases and J lost 1 base. CDR3 sequence reads: CASSLAGLAGVSYEQYF. For the CDR3, the DNA is TGTGCCAGCAGTTTAGCGGGACTAGCGGGAGTGTCCTACGAGCAGTACTTC.

This clonotype was seen a handful of times. CDR3 DNA sequence: TGTGCCAGCAGTTTATCGGGGGGGGGATCCTACAATGAGCAGTTCTTC. Encoded protein: CASSLSGGGSYNEQFF. The V gene is TRBV28, the J gene TRBJ2-1, with TRBD2 identical over 8 bases. CDR3 length: 16 residues. Germline loops: CDR1 MDHEN, CDR2 SYDVKM. Trimming cost V 1 base and J 1 base; bases outside gene matches: 3.

The chain links TRBV7-2 to TRBJ2-1, with 11 bases fitting TRBD2. Germline CDR1 SGHTA, CDR2 FQGNSA. J gave up 4 bases and V 1 base, and 9 bases lay outside the gene matches. This CDR3 region has 18 residues. The CDR3, as DNA: TGTGCCAGCAGCTTAGGGGCTAGCGGGAGGCCCGGGTACAATGAGCAGTTCTTC. Its translation is CASSLGASGRPGYNEQFF.

This clonotype was seen a few times. The V gene is TRBV12-3 or TRBV12-4, the J gene TRBJ2-1; D is possibly TRBD1 (6 bases). The CDR3 totals 15 residues. V was trimmed by 6 bases and J by 7 bases, leaving 19 bases between them. The CDR3 DNA reads as TGTGCCAGCAGCCCGACAGGCCCCTCTATAAATGAGCAGTTCTTC. This encodes CASSPTGPSINEQFF.

This chain joins TRBV20-1 and TRBJ2-7; 10 bases match TRBD2. This CDR3 comprises 14 residues. Trimming removed 2 bases from V and 7 bases from J; junction bases left unmatched: 8. The germline gives CDR1 DFQATT, CDR2 SNEGSKA (reference sequence). In DNA form, the CDR3 reads TGCAGTGCTAGATTACTAGCGGGATCTAGTGAGCAGTACTTC. Amino acids: CSARLLAGSSEQYF.

The chain employs TRBV7-3 and TRBJ2-3; 13 nucleotides match TRBD2. Germline V gene sequence: CDR1 SGHTA, CDR2 FQGTGA. With 6 bases clipped from V and 7 bases from J, the junction kept 7 bases outside the gene matches. CDR3 length equals 15 residues. CDR3 in amino acids: CASRQSGLAGHTQYF. As DNA, the CDR3 is TGTGCCAGCAGGCAATCGGGACTAGCGGGACATACGCAGTATTTT.

This rearrangement joins TRBV6-1 to TRBJ2-3; D is perhaps TRBD1 (6 bases). There are 15 residues in the CDR3. V dropped 5 bases and J dropped 1 base, with 13 bases sitting between them. CDR1 and CDR2 (germline): MNHNS, SASEGT. CDR3 sequence: CASSSNRAGTDTQYF. The CDR3 DNA reads TGTGCCAGCAGTTCCAACAGGGCTGGCACAGATACGCAGTATTTT.

The rearrangement uses TRBV5-6 and TRBJ1-1; TRBD1 matches 9 bases. Germline V CDR1 and CDR2: SGHDT, YYEEEE. Losses at the gene ends were 0 bases for V and 3 bases for J; bases not matched to a gene: 12. The CDR3 is 18 residues long. In DNA, the CDR3 is TGTGCCAGCAGCTTGGCAGGACAGGGGAATTTTTTGTACACTGAAGCTTTCTTT. This translates into CASSLAGQGNFLYTEAFF.

This sequence joins TRBV20-1 and TRBJ2-7; D might be TRBD1 (5 bases). V was shortened by 3 bases and J by 3 bases, with 12 bases between the two germline ends. There are 13 residues in the CDR3. Germline V gene lookup returns CDR1 DFQATT and CDR2 SNEGSKA (reference sequence). The CDR3 bases are TGCAGTGCTAGGGGGCTAAGGGGCTACGAGCAGTACTTC. It yields the protein CSARGLRGYEQYF.

The rearrangement uses TRBV7-9 and TRBJ2-7, with TRBD2 as a possible D gene (6 bases). Per germline, CDR1 SEHNR and CDR2 FQNEAQ (reference sequence). The CDR3 contains 13 residues. V shed 7 bases and J shed 3 bases, with 13 bases lying between them. CDR3 in amino acids: CASNLDYHYEQYF. The CDR3 nucleotides are TGTGCCAGCAACCTGGACTATCACTACGAGCAGTACTTC.

In this sample, this clonotype turned up many times. V and J are TRBV2 and TRBJ2-2; no clear D. The CDR3 has 14 amino acids. The V gene lost 5 bases and the J gene lost 1 base, with 8 bases spanning the gap. The V gene's germline CDR1 is SNHLY and CDR2 FYNNEI. In DNA, the CDR3 is TGTGCCAGCAGTCCCTCCATGAACACCGGGGAGCTGTTTTTT. Its translation: CASSPSMNTGELFF.

The rearrangement joins TRBV14 to TRBJ2-1; no reliable D call. The CDR3 loop spans 15 amino acids. V dropped 0 bases and J dropped 4 bases, with 10 bases sitting between them. Per the germline V gene, CDR1 is SGHDN and CDR2 is FVKESK. The CDR3 DNA sequence: TGTGCCAGCAGCCAAGATTTAACAGTTTACAATGAGCAGTTCTTC. It is translated as CASSQDLTVYNEQFF.

A note on this clonotype: A junction end diverges from the germline sequence, so it may reflect a read error. The J gene is TRBJ1-1, the V gene TRBV5-6; D is perhaps TRBD1 (6 bases). This CDR3 has 15 residues. The V gene's germline CDR1 is SGHDT and CDR2 YYEEEE. The CDR3: CASSLEGVRNTEAFF. The CDR3 DNA follows: TGTGCCAGCAGTTTGGAGGGGGTAAGGAACACTGAAGCTTTCTTT.

The chain combines TRBV13 with TRBJ1-1; no clear D gene. This CDR3 spans 14 amino acids. In germline, CDR1 is PRHDT, CDR2 FYEKMQ (reference sequence). V lost 2 bases and J 1 base, leaving 8 bases between the germline ends. Here the CDR3 DNA reads TGTGCCAGCAGCTTACCCCCCCCGAACACTGAAGCTTTCTTT. It yields the protein CASSLPPPNTEAFF.

This clonotype has ten or more counts. V gene TRBV12-3 or TRBV12-4 combines with J gene TRBJ1-1; 7 nucleotides agree with TRBD1. The V segment lost 6 bases and the J segment 6 bases; nucleotides outside the gene matches: 16. This CDR3 contains 16 residues. The CDR3 loop is CASSPRGLRSQAEAFF. The CDR3 DNA reads TGTGCCAGCAGCCCGAGGGGGCTCCGCTCCCAGGCTGAAGCTTTCTTT.

This chain connects TRBV6-1 to TRBJ2-1; 9 positions agree with TRBD2. This CDR3 is 15 amino acids long. J gave up 6 bases and V 6 bases, and 9 bases lay outside the gene matches. Germline V gene lookup returns CDR1 MNHNS and CDR2 SASEGT. CDR3: CASSQSGRRINEQFF. The CDR3 DNA reads TGTGCCAGCAGCCAAAGCGGGAGGAGGATCAATGAGCAGTTCTTC.

This sequence joins TRBV20-1 and TRBJ2-1; D unclear. The CDR3 totals 13 residues. V was cut by 0 bases and J by 6 bases, with 9 bases left in between. CDR1 DFQATT and CDR2 SNEGSKA come from the germline V gene (reference sequence). The CDR3 region has the DNA TGCAGTGCTAGAGATCTCGACTCCAATGAGCAGTTCTTC. It translates to CSARDLDSNEQFF.

V and J are TRBV12-3 or TRBV12-4 and TRBJ2-1; D is possibly TRBD2 (7 bases). The CDR3 runs 17 residues. V dropped 6 bases and J dropped 5 bases, with 23 bases sitting between them. The DNA for the CDR3 is TGTGCCAGCAGCGTAGAGGGGGGGCTAGCGCACAACAATGAGCAGTTCTTC. It is translated as CASSVEGGLAHNNEQFF.

A few counts support this clonotype. This chain uses TRBV10-3 with TRBJ1-6, with 8 bases identical to TRBD1. Germline trimming cut 4 bases from V and 8 bases from J; bases unmatched to any gene: 4. The CDR3 runs to 14 residues. Germline CDR1 and CDR2: ENHRY and SYGVKD. The CDR3 DNA reads TGTGCCATCAGTGTTTCAGGGGGCGATTCACCCCTCCACTTT. Translation: CAISVSGGDSPLHF.